This TCR beta chain was retrieved from a study of shared clonotypes between healthy human individuals. This CDR3 region has 15 residues. The germline CDR1 and CDR2 sequences are MNHEY and SMNVEV (reference sequence). V was trimmed by 6 bases and J by 5 bases, leaving 19 bases between them. Terminally differentiated effector memory CD45RA+ cells were excluded from the naive CD8 cells, which were CD45RO-negative and positively selected for CCR7. As to this clone: As yet, its antigen is unknown.

Whole-study results and caveats: Rarefaction showed sorted-subset sequencing was incomplete despite large depth. The study generally estimated greater richness for naive than memory subsets.

Assay execution took place at the deep level. Original processing notes: Junction-only sequences produced by ImmunoSEQ had no quality scores, so filtering differed. Measured with immunoSEQ multiplex PCR; TCRdb has only the in-frame clones, and not every one. The DNA gave D and trimming, while V, J and clone size come from that table. In the table there are around 650,000 clones, approximately 96% of which are singletons. The receptor was derived from a young woman in good health. Source material: naive CD8+ T cells sorted from blood. The rearrangement uses TRBV27 and TRBJ1-2; D call uncertain. CDR3 nucleotide sequence: TGTGCCAGCAGCCCGGGTGGACCGAACACTTATGGCTACACCTTC. Its translation: CASSPGGPNTYGYTF.